This TCR beta chain was observed in a study of regulatory T cells in long-lasting Graves disease. Time point in this sample: newly diagnosed GD, antithyroid drugs for less than 3 months. The authors made the TCR library using RNA they extracted from PBMCs. CDR3 regions were amplified by Arm-PCR using iRepertoire HTBI primers to build TCR beta libraries. As handled by the study authors: Among the samples, some 68 TRBV and 13 to 15 TRBJ segments were identified. TCRdb fed the multiplex PCR reads into MiXCR, producing one record per CDR3 protein. These V and J calls rely on TCRdb rather than the paper's analysis. This table holds around 480,000 distinct CDR3 sequences, roughly 15% found once. In the case of this clonotype: A much larger clone differs by one base, so this may be a read error.

Germline values: CDR1 LNHNV, CDR2 YYDKDF (reference sequence). The CDR3 has 16 residues. These sequences were also reported in another study, on T cells in Graves' hyperthyroidism and ophthalmopathy.

Sequencing was performed on peripheral blood mononuclear cells (PBMCs), taken at new diagnosis, from a patient treated with antithyroid drugs. This TCR came from a middle-aged man with Graves disease. V and J are TRBV15 and TRBJ2-1; 7 nucleotides line up with TRBD2. The CDR3 is CATSRGVSGPYNERFF. In DNA form, the CDR3 reads TGTGCCACCAGCAGAGGGGTTAGCGGGCCTTACAATGAGCGGTTCTTC.